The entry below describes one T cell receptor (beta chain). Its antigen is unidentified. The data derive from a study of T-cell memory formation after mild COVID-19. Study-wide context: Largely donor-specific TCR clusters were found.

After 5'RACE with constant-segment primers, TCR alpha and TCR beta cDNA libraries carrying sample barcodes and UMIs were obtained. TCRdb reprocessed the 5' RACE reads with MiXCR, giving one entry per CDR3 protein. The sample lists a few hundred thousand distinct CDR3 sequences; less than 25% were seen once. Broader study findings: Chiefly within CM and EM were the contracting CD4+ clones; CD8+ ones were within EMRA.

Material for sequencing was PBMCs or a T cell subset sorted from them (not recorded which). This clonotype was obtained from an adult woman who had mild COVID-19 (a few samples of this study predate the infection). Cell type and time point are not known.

CDR3 coding DNA: TGTGCCAGCAGCTCCGGGACAGGGGGCCTTATTGGAGCTTTCTTT. This encodes CASSSGTGGLIGAFF. This chain uses TRBV13 with TRBJ1-1, with TRBD1 matching over 12 bases. Germline-derived CDR1 and CDR2 are PRHDT and FYEKMQ (reference sequence). The CDR3 length is 15 residues. The V segment lost 4 bases and the J segment 10 bases; nucleotides outside the gene matches: 10.